These 31 T cell receptor beta chains originate from one sample sequenced in a study of cytomegalovirus exposure and HLA in healthy donors. With 60 Vbeta and 13 Jbeta primers, the PCR was carried out. The data were produced by immunoSEQ multiplex PCR, yet TCRdb's version contains in-frame clones alone and is incomplete. Here the sample spans about 180,000 clones, 65% to 80% being singletons. Sequenced: PBMCs. The source of these receptors is a woman between 40 and 55 years old in good health and CMV-seronegative.

This clone was seen only once. This chain links TRBV6-5 with TRBJ2-1; 8 positions agree with TRBD1. The CDR3 length is 15 residues. CDR1 is MNHEY and CDR2 is SVGAGI in the germline V gene. V shed 5 bases and J 1 base; nucleotides not matched to a gene: 4. DNA for the CDR3: TGTGCCAGCAGTGCCACAGGGGGATCCTACAATGAGCAGTTCTTC. Protein product: CASSATGGSYNEQFF.

The chain combines TRBV30 with TRBJ2-5; D is ambiguous. V was cut by 0 bases and J by 8 bases, with 16 bases left in between. This CDR3 is built from 14 residues. CDR1 and CDR2 from the germline V gene are GTSNPN and SVGIG (reference sequence). The CDR3 is CAWSVTSRGTTQYF. CDR3 coding DNA: TGTGCCTGGAGTGTAACCTCCCGAGGTACAACCCAGTACTTC.

In the case of this clone: At one boundary the junction diverges from the germline segment, which might be a read error. The V and J genes are TRBV7-7 and TRBJ2-3, with 9 bases aligning to TRBD2. The germline CDR1 and CDR2 sequences are SSHAT and FNYEAQ (reference sequence). CDR3 length: 18 amino acids. CDR3 nucleotides: TGTGCTAGCAGCTTACGGGCGGGAGGGCCGGGGGCCACAGATACGCAGTATTTT. This gives the protein CASSLRAGGPGATDTQYF.

J is TRBJ2-5 and V is TRBV30, with 10 nucleotides matching TRBD2. Losses at the gene ends were 2 bases for V and 4 bases for J; bases not matched to a gene: 7. CDR1 is GTSNPN and CDR2 is SVGIG in the germline V gene (reference sequence). The CDR3 has 15 residues. CDR3 in amino acids: CAWSKGLAKGETQYF. The DNA of the CDR3 is TGTGCCTGGAGTAAGGGACTAGCGAAAGGAGAGACCCAGTACTTC.

This chain links TRBV15 with TRBJ2-3; the D gene is possibly TRBD1 (6 bases). The germline V gene encodes CDR1 LNHNV and CDR2 YYDKDF (reference sequence). The V gene lost 9 bases and the J gene lost 5 bases, with 15 bases spanning the gap. The CDR3 extends over 13 amino acids. The chain's CDR3 is CATQGPSGDTQYF. CDR3 DNA: TGTGCCACACAGGGACCATCAGGAGATACGCAGTATTTT.

The chain has TRBV7-2 and TRBJ2-2; tentatively, D is TRBD2 (5 bases). The CDR3 covers 13 residues. Looked up from germline, CDR1 is SGHTA and CDR2 is FQGNSA. Trimming left V 5 bases short and J 7 bases short, with 11 bases between. The CDR3 DNA sequence: TGTGCCAGCAGCGAGGGCCGTGGCGGGGAGCTGTTTTTT. This encodes CASSEGRGGELFF.

CDR3 DNA sequence: TGCGCCAGCAACCTAAGGGGGATCGGCGAAAAACTGTTTTTT. This encodes CASNLRGIGEKLFF. V gene TRBV5-1 combines with J gene TRBJ1-4; D may be TRBD1 (6 bases). CDR3 size: 14 residues. Per germline, CDR1 SGHRS and CDR2 YFSETQ. The ends were cut back, 6 bases at V and 8 bases at J, with 17 bases in the middle.

V gene TRBV28 combines with J gene TRBJ2-7; perhaps TRBD2 as D (5 bases). V shed 5 bases and J shed 3 bases, with 20 bases lying between them. The CDR3 runs to 16 residues. The germline CDR1 and CDR2 sequences are MDHEN and SYDVKM. CDR3 loop: CASSLSNGVFGYEQYF. In DNA, the CDR3 is TGTGCCAGCAGTCTCTCGAACGGGGTCTTCGGCTACGAGCAGTACTTC.

The sample holds a few counts of this clone. This sample also contains other DNA sequences that code for the same CDR3. The chain links TRBV27 to TRBJ1-1; tentatively, D is TRBD1 (5 bases). The length of the CDR3 is 13 residues. Germline values: CDR1 MNHEY, CDR2 SMNVEV (reference sequence). V dropped 5 bases and J dropped 1 base, with 8 bases sitting between them. CDR3 DNA sequence: TGTGCCAGCAGTCTCCAGGGGAACACTGAAGCTTTCTTT. Encoded protein: CASSLQGNTEAFF.

The gene calls are TRBV18 and TRBJ2-3; no reliable D call. Germline V gene lookup returns CDR1 KGHSH and CDR2 LQKENI. The CDR3 runs to 15 residues. Trimming took off 4 bases at V and 3 bases at J, with 14 bases between the two ends. CDR3 DNA: TGTGCCAGCTCACTAACGCAGCAGCGAACAGATACGCAGTATTTT. Translating gives CASSLTQQRTDTQYF.

The CDR3 is CASSLMGRRGETQYF. In DNA, the CDR3 is TGTGCCAGCAGCTTAATGGGGCGGCGGGGAGAGACCCAGTACTTC. The chain joins TRBV7-3 to TRBJ2-5; D is possibly TRBD2 (6 bases). V was trimmed by 1 base and J by 4 bases, leaving 13 bases between them. Germline CDR1 and CDR2: SGHTA and FQGTGA. This CDR3 region has 15 residues.

The chain carries TRBV19 and TRBJ2-7; tentatively, D is TRBD2 (5 bases). V was shortened by 1 base and J by 3 bases, with 7 bases between the two germline ends. Germline assignment: CDR1 LNHDA and CDR2 SQIVND (reference sequence). This CDR3 contains 13 residues. The CDR3 spells CASSIAGGYEQYF. The CDR3 bases are TGTGCCAGTAGTATAGCCGGAGGCTACGAGCAGTACTTC.

V is TRBV11-3 and J is TRBJ2-1; a possible D gene is TRBD2 (5 bases). CDR3 length: 15 residues. Germline V gives CDR1 SGHNT, CDR2 YENEEA. V was pared by 5 bases and J by 2 bases, with 13 bases between. The DNA for the CDR3 is TGTGCCAGCAGCCCGAACGGGGTAACCTACAATGAGCAGTTCTTC. Its protein is CASSPNGVTYNEQFF.

The chain combines TRBV16 with TRBJ2-1, with TRBD1 identical over 10 bases. Germline loops: CDR1 KGHSY, CDR2 FQNENV. Trimming at V came to 3 bases and at J to 7 bases, leaving 12 bases not matched to a gene. This CDR3 is 17 amino acids long. This CDR3 is CASSHDPGQGIVNEQFF. DNA of the CDR3: TGTGCCAGCAGCCACGATCCGGGACAGGGGATCGTAAATGAGCAGTTCTTC.

The rearrangement joins TRBV6-5 to TRBJ2-1, with D perhaps matching TRBD1 (5 bases). The CDR3 is 14 amino acids. CDR1 is MNHEY and CDR2 is SVGAGI in the germline V gene. Trimming took 2 bases from V and 5 from J, leaving 10 bases between them. CDR3 sequence reads: CASSYEGADNEQFF. The CDR3, as DNA: TGTGCCAGCAGTTACGAAGGGGCAGACAATGAGCAGTTCTTC.

The chain combines TRBV15 with TRBJ2-7; D is possibly TRBD2 (6 bases). The germline gives CDR1 LNHNV, CDR2 YYDKDF (reference sequence). With 6 bases removed from V and 2 bases from J, the gap between germline ends came to 11 bases. The CDR3 is 13 amino acids. CDR3 residues: CATRGGAAYEQYF. The CDR3, as DNA: TGTGCCACCAGGGGCGGGGCGGCCTACGAGCAGTACTTC.

This clone came up a few times. The V gene is TRBV12-5, the J gene TRBJ1-1; possible D gene TRBD1, 6 bases. Trimming shortened V by 6 bases and J by 4 bases, and 15 bases separated the two germline ends. The germline CDR1 and CDR2 sequences are LGHNT and FRNRAP. The CDR3 totals 14 residues. The CDR3 region is CASGDERGGTEAFF. DNA of the CDR3: TGTGCTAGTGGCGACGAGAGAGGGGGCACTGAAGCTTTCTTT.

This sequence joins TRBV11-2 and TRBJ2-7; TRBD2 agrees at 8 bases. V shed 5 bases, J shed 1 base, and the junction held 16 bases outside the gene matches. This CDR3 has 18 residues. The germline gives CDR1 SGHAT, CDR2 FQNNGV. As DNA, the CDR3 is TGTGCCAGCAGCCTGACTTTAGCGGGAAATATAATATCCTACGAGCAGTACTTC. Amino acid sequence: CASSLTLAGNIISYEQYF. The full variable domain, rest sourced from reference TRBV11-2 and TRBJ2-7, is EAGVAQSPRYKIIEKRQSVAFWCNPISGHATLYWYQQILGQGPKLLIQFQNNGVVDDSQLPKDRFSAERLKGVDSTLKIQPAKLEDSAVYLCASSLTLAGNIISYEQYFGPGTRLTVT.

The V call is TRBV18, the J call TRBJ2-7, with 9 nucleotides matching TRBD1. Germline assignment: CDR1 KGHSH and CDR2 LQKENI. The V segment lost 6 bases and the J segment 1 base; nucleotides outside the gene matches: 7. There are 15 residues in the CDR3. In DNA, the CDR3 is TGTGCCAGCTCCCACCGGGACAGGGTTTCCTACGAGCAGTACTTC. Translating gives CASSHRDRVSYEQYF.

This sequence joins TRBV27 and TRBJ1-5; possibly TRBD1 for D (6 bases). Germline V CDR1 and CDR2: MNHEY, SMNVEV (reference sequence). There are 15 residues in the CDR3. Trimming took 8 bases from V and 6 from J, leaving 20 bases between them. CDR3: CASGPGGRQSQPQHF. The CDR3 DNA is TGTGCCAGCGGACCGGGGGGGCGGCAAAGTCAGCCCCAGCATTTT.

This clone was found once. The chain combines TRBV9 with TRBJ2-3; a weak D match, TRBD2 (6 bases). From germline, CDR1 is SGDLS and CDR2 YYNGEE. Trimming removed 4 bases at V and 0 bases at J, with 21 bases between. The CDR3 has 18 amino acids. This CDR3 reads CASSTPLGRGPSTDTQYF. The CDR3 DNA reads TGTGCCAGCAGCACCCCGCTGGGGCGGGGTCCTAGCACAGATACGCAGTATTTT.

This chain links TRBV5-1 with TRBJ1-4, with 9 bases that match TRBD1. CDR3 length equals 14 residues. Germline trimming cut 2 bases from V and 5 bases from J; bases unmatched to any gene: 1. The germline V gene has CDR1 SGHRS and CDR2 YFSETQ. The CDR3, as DNA: TGCGCCAGCAGCTTTACAGGGGGCAATGAAAAACTGTTTTTT. Amino acids: CASSFTGGNEKLFF.

A single count supports this clone. V is TRBV5-4 and J is TRBJ1-5; 9 bases match TRBD1. The ends lost 4 bases at V and 5 bases at J; junction bases unmatched: 1. CDR1 and CDR2 from the germline V gene are SGHNT and YYREEE (reference sequence). The length of the CDR3 is 13 residues. CDR3 amino acids: CASSGTGYQPQHF. As DNA, the CDR3 is TGTGCCAGCAGCGGGACAGGGTATCAGCCCCAGCATTTT.

CDR3: CASSLFPGGLLGNQPQHF. The CDR3, as DNA: TGTGCCAGCAGCTTATTCCCAGGGGGCCTTTTGGGCAATCAGCCCCAGCATTTT. The V call is TRBV7-8, the J call TRBJ1-5, with 8 nucleotides matching TRBD1. The CDR3 totals 18 residues. Germline V gives CDR1 SGHVS, CDR2 FQNEAQ. The trim removed 2 bases at V and 2 bases at J, leaving 11 bases unmatched.

CDR3 sequence: CASTVGGRTNYNEQFF. As DNA, the CDR3 is TGTGCCAGCACTGTAGGCGGGAGGACCAACTACAATGAGCAGTTCTTC. The rearrangement uses TRBV9 and TRBJ2-1, with TRBD2 matching over 8 bases. Trimming took 6 bases from V and 3 from J; bases not matched to a gene: 11. The V gene's germline CDR1 is SGDLS and CDR2 YYNGEE. The CDR3 loop spans 16 amino acids.

The chain links TRBV9 to TRBJ1-4; 9 bases align to TRBD1. CDR1 is SGDLS and CDR2 is YYNGEE in the germline V gene. Losses at the gene ends were 0 bases for V and 4 bases for J; bases not matched to a gene: 7. This CDR3 is 17 amino acids long. The CDR3 sequence: CASSVGTGAPGNEKLFF. CDR3 DNA sequence: TGTGCCAGCAGCGTAGGGACAGGGGCTCCGGGTAATGAAAAACTGTTTTTT.

The rearrangement links TRBV6-5 to TRBJ2-1; TRBD2 matches at 7 bases. CDR1 is MNHEY, CDR2 SVGAGI, per germline. The ends lost 0 bases at V and 9 bases at J; junction bases unmatched: 8. This CDR3 region has 15 residues. As DNA, the CDR3 is TGTGCCAGCAGTTACTCGACAGCGGGAACCGGTGAGCAGTTCTTC. Encoded protein: CASSYSTAGTGEQFF.

This clone has only one observation. Given the absence of the conserved phenylalanine or tryptophan at the CDR3 end, a read error is likely. This sequence joins TRBV5-1 and TRBJ2-7; tentatively, D is TRBD2 (5 bases). Germline CDR1 SGHRS, CDR2 YFSETQ. The V and J ends lost 7 bases and 0 bases respectively, with 17 bases between them. This CDR3 has 15 residues. The CDR3 coding sequence is TGCGCCAGCTGTAAGGAGGCGGGCAGCTCCTACGAGCAGTACCTC. As protein: CASCKEAGSSYEQYL.

This clone showed up just a few times. The CDR3 spells CASSRAGVVYSGNTIYF. CDR3 nucleotides: TGCGCCAGCAGCCGGGCAGGTGTAGTATACTCTGGAAACACCATATATTTT. The rearrangement links TRBV4-1 to TRBJ1-3; no clear D. Germline CDR1 and CDR2: MGHRA and YSYEKL. The CDR3 covers 17 residues. V dropped 4 bases and J dropped 0 bases, with 16 bases sitting between them.

This sequence joins TRBV6-5 and TRBJ1-4; D is unresolved. This CDR3 spans 16 amino acids. Between the trimmed V and J ends, which lost 0 bases and 7 bases, there was a span of 15 bases. Germline CDR1 reads MNHEY; CDR2 reads SVGAGI. In nucleotides, the CDR3 is TGTGCCAGCAGTTACTCGAGAGGGTCCCTGGGTGAAAAACTGTTTTTT. Translated: CASSYSRGSLGEKLFF.

This rearrangement joins TRBV7-2 to TRBJ2-1; TRBD2 agrees at 14 bases. Trimming removed 5 bases from V and 16 bases from J; junction bases left unmatched: 13. The CDR3 runs to 15 residues. CDR1 and CDR2 (germline): SGHTA, FQGNSA. The CDR3 here is CASSVPGLAGAPNFF. The CDR3 DNA is TGTGCCAGCAGCGTACCGGGACTAGCGGGGGCCCCTAACTTCTTC.